The subject of this entry is one T cell receptor beta chain. Per the original data handling: Counts of nucleated cells, estimated from reference gene primer amplification, were obtained. Produced via immunoSEQ multiplex PCR; TCRdb's table is partial and in-frame only. From that table come the V and J calls and clone size; the DNA was used to work out D and trimming. In the table there are roughly 210,000 clones, roughly 90% of which are singletons. Germline V lookup: CDR1 SGHRS, CDR2 YFSETQ. CDR3 length: 15 amino acids. V was pared by 4 bases and J by 3 bases, with 3 bases of the junction left unmatched. The data originate from a study of blood T cell repertoires in COVID-19. For the study at large: Acute and convalescent COVID-19 samples came from the United States, Italy and Spain.

Sequencing used peripheral blood. This TCR was sampled from a man in his 70s with acute or convalescent COVID-19. The rearrangement joins TRBV5-1 to TRBJ1-6, with 8 bases fitting TRBD1. The CDR3 sequence: CASSLGTGYNSPLHF. The CDR3, as DNA: TGCGCCAGCAGCCTAGGGACAGGCTATAATTCACCCCTCCACTTT.